Each of the 24 T cell receptor beta chains below was sequenced from the same sample in a study of blood T cell repertoires in COVID-19. The table came from immunoSEQ multiplex PCR; TCRdb's copy has only in-frame clones and leaves some out. The sample lists approximately 190,000 clones, about 83% occurring once. The specimen sequenced was peripheral blood. These receptors were taken from a woman in her 70s with active or convalescent COVID-19.

This clone was counted once. The rearrangement uses TRBV27 and TRBJ2-1; 11 bases are a match to TRBD2. The V gene's germline CDR1 is MNHEY and CDR2 SMNVEV (reference sequence). With 5 bases clipped from V and 5 bases from J, the junction kept 8 bases outside the gene matches. The CDR3 contains 16 residues. The CDR3 loop is CASSPRTSGWHNEQFF. The CDR3 DNA is TGTGCCAGCAGTCCACGGACTAGCGGGTGGCACAATGAGCAGTTCTTC.

V is TRBV3-1 (or the pseudogene TRBV3-2) and J is TRBJ2-3; TRBD2 matches at 13 bases. This CDR3 contains 16 residues. Germline V gives CDR1 LGHDT, CDR2 YNNKEL (reference sequence). V lost 4 bases and J lost 4; bases outside the gene matches: 5. The CDR3 reads CASSPRTSGSSDTQYF. DNA for the CDR3: TGTGCCAGCAGCCCTCGGACTAGCGGGAGTTCAGATACGCAGTATTTT.

This chain joins TRBV2 and TRBJ2-1; 7 positions agree with TRBD2. CDR3 length: 15 residues. Germline CDR1 is SNHLY and CDR2 is FYNNEI. The junction had 3 bases not matched to a gene; V was cut back by 4 bases and J by 0 bases. The CDR3 is CASSASGASYNEQFF. In DNA, the CDR3 is TGTGCCAGCAGTGCGAGCGGGGCCTCCTACAATGAGCAGTTCTTC.

This chain links TRBV7-9 with TRBJ1-3, with D unresolved. The CDR3 has 16 amino acids. The V end lost 1 base, the J end lost 0 bases, and 10 bases lay between the germline ends. Germline CDR1 SEHNR, CDR2 FQNEAQ (reference sequence). CDR3 in DNA: TGTGCCAGCAGCTTAGGATCGCTAATCTCTGGAAACACCATATATTTT. Its protein is CASSLGSLISGNTIYF.

The chain is built from TRBV5-4 and TRBJ2-5; 11 bases agree with TRBD2. CDR1 is SGHNT, CDR2 YYREEE, per germline (reference sequence). V dropped 3 bases and J dropped 0; count of bases not matched to a gene: 7. This CDR3 is 17 amino acids long. The CDR3 region has the DNA TGTGCCAGCAGCTCGCTAGCGGGAGGTCTGTACCAAGAGACCCAGTACTTC. Protein sequence: CASSSLAGGLYQETQYF.

This chain connects TRBV4-1 to TRBJ1-2; D gene ambiguous. Looked up from germline, CDR1 is MGHRA and CDR2 is YSYEKL. Trimming removed 0 bases from V and 8 bases from J, with 10 bases in between. The CDR3 is 13 residues long. In DNA, the CDR3 is TGCGCCAGCAGCCAAGACCGGGGAATGGGCTACACCTTC. Its translation is CASSQDRGMGYTF.

The rearrangement links TRBV7-8 to TRBJ2-7; 8 positions agree with TRBD1. The J segment lost 2 bases and the V segment lost 10 bases, leaving 13 bases of the junction unmatched. Per germline, CDR1 SGHVS and CDR2 FQNEAQ. The CDR3 is made up of 15 amino acids. The chain's CDR3 is CATKTGQGGAYEQYF. DNA for the CDR3: TGTGCCACCAAAACCGGACAGGGTGGCGCCTACGAGCAGTACTTC.

J is TRBJ2-7 and V is TRBV7-6; D perhaps matches TRBD2 (5 bases). The CDR3 contains 14 residues. With 5 bases removed from V and 0 bases from J, the gap between germline ends came to 11 bases. From germline, CDR1 is SGHVS and CDR2 FNYEAQ. The CDR3 loop reads CASSQVRDSYEQYF. DNA of the CDR3: TGTGCCAGCAGCCAAGTCCGGGACTCCTACGAGCAGTACTTC.

This clone appeared a few times. The genes are TRBV28 and TRBJ1-6, with D unclear. This CDR3 has 14 residues. The V gene's germline CDR1 is MDHEN and CDR2 SYDVKM. V was pared by 11 bases and J by 0 bases, with 11 bases between. This chain's CDR3 is CAYRSASYNSPLHF. The CDR3 bases are TGTGCCTACCGCAGCGCCTCCTATAATTCACCCCTCCACTTT. The whole variable domain, remainder taken from reference TRBV28 and TRBJ1-6, is DVKVTQSSRYLVKRTGEKVFLECVQDMDHENMFWYRQDPGLGLRLIYFSYDVKMKEKGDIPEGYSVSREKKERFSLILESASTNQTSMYLCAYRSASYNSPLHFGNGTRLTVT.

The V call is TRBV29-1, the J call TRBJ2-2, with 10 nucleotides matching TRBD1. Germline CDR1 is SQVTM and CDR2 is ANQGSEA. The J segment lost 4 bases and the V segment lost 6 bases, leaving 8 bases of the junction unmatched. CDR3 size: 15 residues. The DNA for the CDR3 is TGCAGCGTCGGACAGGGGGTGGGGATCACCGGGGAGCTGTTTTTT. Amino acids: CSVGQGVGITGELFF.

This clone was detected once. The V gene is TRBV18, the J gene TRBJ1-3; no clear D gene. The CDR3 covers 15 residues. V gave up 1 base and J gave up 0 bases, with 7 bases separating them. Germline CDR1 is KGHSH and CDR2 is LQKENI. CDR3 region: CASSPRADSGNTIYF. The CDR3 coding sequence is TGTGCCAGCTCACCACGGGCAGACTCTGGAAACACCATATATTTT.

The rearrangement uses TRBV7-9 and TRBJ2-1; 10 nucleotides match TRBD1. The germline gives CDR1 SEHNR, CDR2 FQNEAQ (reference sequence). With V trimmed by 6 bases and J by 3 bases, 8 bases remained unmatched. CDR3 size: 16 residues. The CDR3 coding sequence is TGTGCCAGCAGAATCTCCGGGACAGGGGTCTACAATGAGCAGTTCTTC. Translating gives CASRISGTGVYNEQFF.

This chain connects TRBV28 to TRBJ2-2; 7 nucleotides line up with TRBD1. This CDR3 region has 14 residues. Trimming at V came to 6 bases and at J to 3 bases, leaving 4 bases not matched to a gene. Germline V gene sequence: CDR1 MDHEN, CDR2 SYDVKM. CDR3 sequence (DNA): TGTGCCAGCAGCCCCGGGACAGACACCGGGGAGCTGTTTTTT. The encoded protein is CASSPGTDTGELFF.

This chain connects TRBV28 to TRBJ1-2, with 9 bases fitting TRBD1. The V and J ends lost 5 bases and 3 bases, in that order; junction bases with no gene match: 7. The CDR3 runs to 15 residues. Germline V gives CDR1 MDHEN, CDR2 SYDVKM. The CDR3 loop reads CASSRPGTGYYGYTF. CDR3 DNA sequence: TGTGCCAGCAGTCGCCCCGGGACAGGGTACTATGGCTACACCTTC.

The V gene is TRBV7-2, the J gene TRBJ1-1, with unresolved D. V was pared by 1 base and J by 0 bases, with 9 bases between. Per germline, CDR1 SGHTA and CDR2 FQGNSA. This CDR3 has 15 residues. CDR3 protein: CASSLGLNLNTEAFF. CDR3 nucleotides: TGTGCCAGCAGCTTAGGTCTAAATTTGAACACTGAAGCTTTCTTT.

V is TRBV3-1 (or the pseudogene TRBV3-2) and J is TRBJ2-1, with D perhaps TRBD2 (5 bases). This CDR3 is built from 15 residues. The V end lost 5 bases, the J end lost 9 bases, and 20 bases lay between the germline ends. Germline loops: CDR1 LGHDT, CDR2 YNNKEL (reference sequence). The CDR3 DNA sequence: TGTGCCAGCAGCGCCTCCCAGACACCTAGCAGTGAGCAGTTCTTC. Protein sequence: CASSASQTPSSEQFF.

J is TRBJ1-2 and V is TRBV21-1; the D call in the table, TRBD1, was not verified against the DNA. TRBV21-1 is flagged as a pseudogene. This CDR3 spans 15 amino acids. CDR3 sequence: CASSLRTGASYGYTF. The DNA of the CDR3 is TGTGCCAGCAGCCTACGGACAGGGGCGAGCTATGGCTACACCTTC.

This chain links TRBV9 with TRBJ2-3; D unresolved. This CDR3 has 13 residues. The germline V and J ends were trimmed by 1 base and 2 bases, with 5 bases remaining between them. Looked up from germline, CDR1 is SGDLS and CDR2 is YYNGEE. The CDR3 region has the DNA TGTGCCAGCAGCGTACAGGCCACAGATACGCAGTATTTT. As protein: CASSVQATDTQYF. Variable domain in full (rest from reference TRBV9 and TRBJ2-3): DSGVTQTPKHLITATGQRVTLRCSPRSGDLSVYWYQQSLDQGLQFLIQYYNGEERAKGNILERFSAQQFPDLHSELNLSSLELGDSALYFCASSVQATDTQYFGPGTRLTVL.

This clone was observed a handful of times. Other DNA sequences in the same sample also yield this CDR3. This chain connects TRBV6-5 to TRBJ1-1; a possible D gene is TRBD1 (6 bases). The CDR3 consists of 13 residues. CDR1 and CDR2 from the germline V gene are MNHEY and SVGAGI. V was shortened by 5 bases and J by 1 base, with 8 bases between the two germline ends. DNA for the CDR3: TGTGCCAGCAGTAGAGGGGGGAACACTGAAGCTTTCTTT. Translated, it gives CASSRGGNTEAFF.

The V gene is TRBV4-1, the J gene TRBJ1-1, with TRBD1 matching 7 bases. This CDR3 contains 14 residues. V shed 5 bases and J 7 bases; nucleotides not matched to a gene: 10. CDR1 and CDR2 from the germline V gene are MGHRA and YSYEKL. In DNA, the CDR3 is TGCGCCAGCAGCAAGGGGGAAAGGGGGCGTGAAGCTTTCTTT. Translating it yields CASSKGERGREAFF.

The chain joins TRBV6-5 to TRBJ2-2; 9 bases are shared with TRBD1. CDR1 and CDR2 (germline): MNHEY, SVGAGI. The J segment lost 6 bases and the V segment lost 5 bases, leaving 7 bases of the junction unmatched. There are 15 residues in the CDR3. The chain's CDR3 is CASSHRGRKAGELFF. CDR3 in DNA: TGTGCCAGCAGTCACAGGGGGCGAAAGGCCGGGGAGCTGTTTTTT.

The chain has TRBV4-1 and TRBJ2-1; weak D call: TRBD2 (6 bases). This CDR3 has 17 residues. CDR1 and CDR2 (germline): MGHRA, YSYEKL. V was clipped by 1 base and J by 3 bases, with 16 bases between them. CDR3 amino acids: CASSQGPHTRDYNEQFF. In DNA, the CDR3 is TGCGCCAGCAGCCAAGGCCCCCACACGCGGGACTACAATGAGCAGTTCTTC.

CDR3 sequence (DNA): TGCGCCAGCAGCCTGACAGGGGGCCGGACTGAAGCTTTCTTT. This codes for CASSLTGGRTEAFF. The rearrangement links TRBV5-1 to TRBJ1-1; 10 nucleotides match TRBD1. This CDR3 spans 14 amino acids. Unmatched junction bases numbered 5, after V lost 4 bases and J lost 5 bases. The germline V gene encodes CDR1 SGHRS and CDR2 YFSETQ.

The V call is TRBV28, the J call TRBJ2-7; 9 bases map to TRBD2. The germline V gene has CDR1 MDHEN and CDR2 SYDVKM. The CDR3 is 15 amino acids. Trimming took 3 bases from V and 3 from J; bases not matched to a gene: 6. DNA for the CDR3: TGTGCCAGCAGTTTTCAGACTAGCGGAAACTACGAGCAGTACTTC. This encodes CASSFQTSGNYEQYF. Full variable domain (remainder filled in from reference TRBV28 and TRBJ2-7): DVKVTQSSRYLVKRTGEKVFLECVQDMDHENMFWYRQDPGLGLRLIYFSYDVKMKEKGDIPEGYSVSREKKERFSLILESASTNQTSMYLCASSFQTSGNYEQYFGPGTRLTVT.